What follows describes a single T cell receptor (beta chain). The record originates from a study of T cell repertoires in cytomegalovirus infection. TCRdb called the reads again in MiXCR, with one record for every CDR3 protein. This repertoire shows hundreds of thousands of distinct CDR3 sequences, approximately 24% found once; its top ten account for 8%. Trimming took 0 bases from V and 7 from J, leaving 20 bases between them. CDR3 length: 16 amino acids. Germline CDR1 and CDR2: SGHNT and YYREEE (reference sequence). This receptor was taken from a human donor in good health (CMV status not recorded). Some clones in this sample may be carry-over from other donors' samples. The chain carries TRBV5-4 and TRBJ2-7; possible D gene TRBD1, 6 bases. Sequenced material: CD8+ T cells from PBMCs. The CDR3, as DNA: TGTGCCAGCAGCTTGGAGCCACAGGGTTCCTCAGGAGAGCAGTACTTC. As protein: CASSLEPQGSSGEQYF. Drawing the rest from reference TRBV5-4 and TRBJ2-7, the complete variable domain is ETGVTQSPTHLIKTRGQQVTLRCSSQSGHNTVSWYQQALGQGPQFIFQYYREEENGRGNFPPRFSGLQFPNYSSELNVNALELDDSALYLCASSLEPQGSSGEQYFGPGTRLTVT.